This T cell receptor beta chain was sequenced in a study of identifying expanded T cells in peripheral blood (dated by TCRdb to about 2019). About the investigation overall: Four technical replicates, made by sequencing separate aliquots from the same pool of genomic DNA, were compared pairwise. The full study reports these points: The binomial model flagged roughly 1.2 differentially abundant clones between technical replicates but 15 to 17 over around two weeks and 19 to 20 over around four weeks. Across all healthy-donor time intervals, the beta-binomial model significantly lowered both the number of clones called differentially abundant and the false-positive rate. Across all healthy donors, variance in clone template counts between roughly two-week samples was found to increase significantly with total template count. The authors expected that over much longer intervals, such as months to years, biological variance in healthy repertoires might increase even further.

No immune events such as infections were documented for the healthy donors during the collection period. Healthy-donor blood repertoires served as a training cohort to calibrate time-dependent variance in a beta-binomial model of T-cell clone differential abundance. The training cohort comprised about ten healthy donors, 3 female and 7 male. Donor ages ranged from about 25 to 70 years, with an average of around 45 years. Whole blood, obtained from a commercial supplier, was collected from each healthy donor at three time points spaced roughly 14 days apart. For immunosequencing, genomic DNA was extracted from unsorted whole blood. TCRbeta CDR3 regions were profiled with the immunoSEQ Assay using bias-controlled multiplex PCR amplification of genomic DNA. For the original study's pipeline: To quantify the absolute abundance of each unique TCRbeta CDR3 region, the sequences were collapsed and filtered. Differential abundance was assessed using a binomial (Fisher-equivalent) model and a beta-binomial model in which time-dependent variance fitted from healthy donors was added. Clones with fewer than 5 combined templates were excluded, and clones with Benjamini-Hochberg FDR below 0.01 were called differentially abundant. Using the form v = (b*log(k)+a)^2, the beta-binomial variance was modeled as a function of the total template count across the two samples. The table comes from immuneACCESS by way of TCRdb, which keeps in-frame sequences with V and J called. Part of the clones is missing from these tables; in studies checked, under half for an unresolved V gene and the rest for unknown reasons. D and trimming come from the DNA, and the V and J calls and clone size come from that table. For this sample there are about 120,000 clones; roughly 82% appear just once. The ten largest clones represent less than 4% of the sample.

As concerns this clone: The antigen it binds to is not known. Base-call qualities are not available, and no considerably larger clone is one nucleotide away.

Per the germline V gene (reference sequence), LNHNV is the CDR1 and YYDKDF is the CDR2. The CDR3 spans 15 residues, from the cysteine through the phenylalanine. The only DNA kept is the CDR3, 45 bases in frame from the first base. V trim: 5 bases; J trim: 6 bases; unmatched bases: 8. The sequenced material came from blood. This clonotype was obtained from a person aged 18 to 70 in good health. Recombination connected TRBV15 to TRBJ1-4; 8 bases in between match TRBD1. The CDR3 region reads CATSQPGQDHEKLFF. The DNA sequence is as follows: TGTGCCACCAGCCAACCGGGACAGGACCATGAAAAACTGTTTTTT.